This TCR beta chain was sequenced for a study of cytomegalovirus exposure and HLA in healthy donors listed by TCRdb under 2017. Looking at the study overall: According to an earlier analysis of 587 of the donors, 150 million to 200 million T cells yielded roughly 110 million unique TCR beta sequences and about 280 Gb of sequence data. Around 300 gigabases of sequencing data and tens of millions of unique TCR sequences were included in an early release covering about 700 HLA-typed donors. The genetic ancestry cluster associated with self-reported Caucasian donors included over 65% of the roughly 400 genotyped donors. The study aimed to test whether cataloging public T cell receptors could reveal signatures of past pathogen exposure. The T cell repertoires of several hundred subjects were profiled by immunosequencing and related to cytomegalovirus serostatus. Along with the approximately 600-subject first cohort, a separate validation cohort of over 90 different subjects was used. The study combined high-throughput TCR immunosequencing, statistical association of individual TCRs with disease status, and machine learning to predict cytomegalovirus infection status. A later analysis re-examined previously published TCR beta repertoires from about 700 donors and added high-resolution HLA genotyping to investigate patterns of TCR occurrence. In the later analysis, no new phenotypic data were used to find candidate immune exposures; instead, reliance was placed on TCR beta sequences and their occurrence across donors. To decide whether each TCR beta V gene segment behaved as functional or pseudogenic, an earlier analysis of several hundred of the donors relied on high-throughput TCR beta sequencing. Alongside the repertoire data, information on donor age, sex, ethnicity and CMV serostatus was compiled. In a later genetic analysis, genome-wide SNP genotypes for about three fifths of the 666 donors were used, and that subset was treated as a discovery cohort. All discovery cohort repertoires had been generated using a single sequencing platform. Class I and class II HLA loci were covered by the typing at four-digit resolution. The number of typed donors differed by locus: 629-630 for A, B, C, DRB1 and DQB1; roughly 510 for DQA1; some 610 for DPA1; and 400 to 480 for DPB1. Roughly 5 DR-DQ haplotypes were handled as single units for association and clustering, since linkage in the cohort was strong. Among about 390 genotyped donors of the cohort, an average of approximately 250,000 unique TCR beta nucleotide sequences were sequenced per donor, around 20% of them non-productive.

Receptor libraries were prepared by the immunoSEQ multiplex PCR assay. For the multiplex PCR, a mixture combining 60 forward primers for TCR Vbeta segments and 13 reverse primers for TCR Jbeta segments was used. The CDR3 region of rearranged TCR beta genes was amplified from genomic DNA with a multiplex PCR assay. The amplified TCR beta libraries were sequenced on the Illumina HiSeq System as 87-base-pair reads. The source study handled its data this way. A later analysis tallied roughly 78 million unique TCR beta chains across the 666 repertoires, and roughly 11 million of those chains were shared by two or more donors. To remove PCR and sequencing errors, raw reads were error-corrected and collapsed into unique sequences using a nearest-neighbor algorithm that merged closely related sequences. To assign V, D and J gene segments, CDR3 sequences were aligned to IMGT reference sequences. Each retained sequence needed at least a six-nucleotide match to both a V gene segment and a J gene segment. A rearrangement was called productive if the CDR3 had no stop codons and remained in frame with V and J, and every other rearrangement was called non-productive. Following IMGT convention, CDR3 was defined as the stretch from the second conserved V-encoded cysteine to the conserved J-encoded phenylalanine. The earlier analysis of some 550 of the donors excluded any sequence lacking an unambiguous match to a single V gene segment. An earlier analysis of 587 of the donors called V segments functional above 56.7% productive rearrangements and segregating when the between-donor standard deviation exceeded 5%. To diagnose cytomegalovirus status from the catalog of TCR beta chain sequences, a statistical classification framework was built. In a later analysis, TCR nucleotide sequences were compared against IMGT/GENE-DB human TR gene sequences so that V and J genes could be assigned. The TCRdist pipeline was used in a later analysis to assign CDR3 sequences and most-parsimonious VDJ recombination scenarios. In a later analysis, every TCR beta chain was defined by the combination of its CDR3 amino acid sequence and its V-gene family, and reads without a unique V-gene family were dropped. In a later analysis, nearly 600 highly shared, low-generation-probability nucleotide sequences were removed to address suspected cross-contamination and a sequencing artifact. In a later analysis, a clonal expansion index for each public chain was calculated from normalized within-repertoire ranks of inferred template counts. In a later analysis, generation probabilities were computed with a VDJ recombination model fitted to out-of-frame rearrangements, and the resulting probabilities were checked against IGoR. In a later analysis, hypergeometric tests were used to score TCR-TCR, TCR-HLA and TCR-CMV co-occurrence, with a repertoire-size bias correction applied to TCR pairs. A later analysis estimated false discovery rates by permuting HLA or CMV assignments 20 times. In a later analysis, co-occurring TCRs were grouped with DBSCAN, and TCRdist sequence similarity was added when clustering was performed within HLA-allele-positive subsets. Repertoires with fewer than 30,000 or more than 120,000 public chains, plus five repertoires with anomalous nucleotide sharing, were excluded from co-occurrence clustering. Not all clones reach the TCRdb copy of this immuneACCESS table, which keeps in-frame sequences only. Checked studies attribute under half of the gap to unresolved V genes and leave the rest unexplained. The D gene and trimming were derived from the DNA, and the V and J assignments and clone size from that table. The record for this sample contains 120,000 to 150,000 clones. Approximately 2.5% of the sample goes to the ten largest clones.

The CDR3, from cysteine to phenylalanine, totals 14 residues. This entry keeps only the CDR3 DNA: 42 bases, framed from base 1. The junction shows trimming of 6 bases on V and 3 bases on J, and the gene matches do not reach 3 bases of it. CDR1 and CDR2 are drawn from the germline V gene: SNHLY, FYNNEI. Study-wide findings and limitations: The sequencing pipeline was judged likely to have produced a cluster of highly shared sequence variants as a technical artifact. The earlier analysis of approximately 590 of the donors excluded seventeen rarely observed V segments, including chromosome 9 orphons, because counts were too low. In a later analysis, HLA-associated TCR beta chains were found to be more clonally expanded and to have lower generation probabilities than equally common non-associated chains. Compared with the roughly 720-donor mean, donors in an Asian-associated ancestry cluster had fewer N-insertions in productive TCRs, according to a later genetic analysis. Presence/absence analyses assumed roughly uniform sequencing depth across donors, an assumption that may not hold. This cohort had only TCR beta chains sequenced, and the lack of alpha or paired-chain data limited which features could be detected. The study gave a list of under 200 TCR beta chains associated with cytomegalovirus. A later genetic analysis associated a missense DCLRE1C variant with V-gene and J-gene trimming of TCR beta chains, and an independent cohort replicated the association. For the cohort, immune exposure information was limited to CMV serostatus. In a later analysis, most CMV-associated TCR beta chains were found to appear HLA-restricted, with HLA associations seemingly driven largely by CMV exposure. Across donors, most TCR sequences were observed very rarely, whereas some public TCRs were present in many individuals. According to a later analysis, TCR association rates differed among HLA loci, with DRB1 alleles showing the most associated TCRs and HLA-C alleles showing the fewest. In a later analysis, over 15,000 TCR beta sequences were associated with specific HLA alleles at a false discovery rate of 0.05. In vitro tests confirmed that a few of the cytomegalovirus-associated TCR beta chains recognize cytomegalovirus antigens. In an earlier analysis of around 600 of the donors, most TCR beta V segments were observed in productive rearrangements about 87% or about 30% of the time, broadly matching IMGT annotations. In both the original and validation cohorts, the classifier was reported to diagnose cytomegalovirus status with high specificity and sensitivity. Assigning TCR associations to individual alleles was difficult when HLA alleles, especially DR and DQ, strongly co-occurred. It was suggested by the authors that the approach could potentially be generalized to other disease states and immunological phenotypes. Linkage disequilibrium might explain the correlated functional status among segregating V segments, but an unknown experimental factor could not be ruled out. A further reported finding was that TCR beta sequences accurately predicted the HLA-A and HLA-B alleles for most subjects in the first cohort. In a later analysis, several top co-occurrence clusters were reported to appear linked to parvovirus B19, influenza, CMV and Epstein-Barr virus. Because the 87-base-pair reads could not distinguish some IMGT-functional V segments, including TRBV6-2 and TRBV6-3, those segments were excluded. Because HLA typing was missing for some donors at each locus, association tests included only the typed subset.

In total, around 600 healthy bone marrow donors made up the cohort. At the time of sampling, all cohort members were nominally healthy, though unrecorded immune exposures were likely present. The donor was CMV seronegative and belonged to the group of 320 or so seronegative cohort members. A peripheral blood sample was collected from each donor, and TCR beta sequencing was performed on peripheral blood mononuclear cells. Genomic DNA was extracted from the blood cell samples with the Qiagen DNeasy Blood Extraction Kit. Worth noting for this clone: Its target antigen remains unknown.

The clonotype comes from a middle-aged man in good health and CMV-seronegative. The chain employs TRBV2 and TRBJ2-7, with 12 bases in between that match TRBD1. Sequenced input: PBMCs. CDR3 loop: CASRGTGGYYEQYF. The nucleotide sequence is given as TGTGCCAGCAGAGGGACAGGGGGCTACTACGAGCAGTACTTC.